This T cell receptor beta chain was identified during a study of regulatory T cells in long-lasting Graves disease (dated by TCRdb to about 2021). Study-wide context: Persistent Graves' disease was defined as antithyroid drug treatment for over 5 years with persistently positive TSH receptor autoantibodies. Peripheral blood TCR sequencing and RNA sequencing compared persistent Graves' disease patients with newly diagnosed Graves' disease patients. The study took place in China and was registered as a clinical trial. A total of roughly 35 samples were covered by TCR sequencing, comprising approximately 13 persistent and roughly 20 newly diagnosed Graves' disease patients. On average, persistent Graves' disease patients in the clinical cohort had been on antithyroid drugs for around ten years.

Libraries came from multiplex PCR. The instrument given in TCRdb is Illumina HiSeq 4000. TCR beta libraries were built with iRepertoire HTBI primers and Arm-PCR amplification of CDR3 regions. Before sequencing, the PCR products went through gel purification. As for how the authors treated the data: Gene usage analysis of CDR3 amino acid clonotypes used the 62 TRBV and about 15 TRBJ segments found across samples. COPE and FqMerger were used to merge the filtered high-quality paired reads into contigs. BLAST was used to align contigs to the IMGT TRBV, TRBD and TRBJ reference genes, and CDR3 was defined following IMGT. Highly expanded clones were defined as clonotypes with a frequency above 0.1%. Shannon entropy was used to measure repertoire diversity, and the Gini coefficient was used to measure V-J evenness. A clonotype was considered public if more than one individual shared it. TCRdb cleaned the public reads at Q25 with fastp, built clones with MiXCR and kept in-frame beta chains. Every CDR3 protein is listed once, alongside the most common genes and DNA of its rows. For this entry, the V and J calls and clone size follow TCRdb and not the study's own pipeline. Counted in this sample were roughly 400,000 distinct CDR3 sequences; roughly a fifth of them appeared once. In total, the top ten clones hold over 11% of the sample.

Turning to this clonotype: Its antigen is still unknown. Base qualities are not recorded, but no much larger clone differs from it by a single base.

From its cysteine to its phenylalanine, the CDR3 spans 15 amino acids. CDR3 DNA is the only sequence kept; it has 45 bases, read in frame from the first base. Via the germline V gene (reference sequence), CDR1 is LGHDT and CDR2 YNNKEL. Trimming takes 4 bases from V and 5 bases from J, and the germline ends sit 17 bases apart. The time point label, read with the paper, signifies: persistent/refractory GD, antithyroid drugs over 5 years with positive TRAb. RNA was extracted from PBMCs in TRIzol for both TCR sequencing and RNA sequencing. The diagnosis of Graves' disease was made according to American Thyroid Association guidelines. The patients came from an endocrinology department in Xi'an, China. Each patient gave roughly 10 milliliters of peripheral blood, collected in an EDTA anticoagulant tube. PBMCs were isolated by Ficoll Paque Plus density gradient separation without further T cell sorting. RNA quality was checked with an Agilent 2100 Bioanalyzer and agarose gel, and concentration with a NanoDrop 2000.

General conclusions and limits of the study: Only peripheral blood was studied, because thyroid tissue, the primary lesion, was inaccessible. Sequencing and analysis were limited to the TCR beta chain. Compared with newly diagnosed patients, patients with persistent Graves' disease had lower TCR Shannon entropy and fewer highly expanded clones, which suggests clonal expansion. Patients with persistent disease shared more public clonotypes (about 2,700) than newly diagnosed patients did (966). The authors acknowledged the small sample size as a limitation that may reduce accuracy. Preferential use of TRBV28, TRBJ1-2 and TRBJ2-5 was observed in persistent disease, whereas TRBV20-1 and TRBJ2-1 were favored in newly diagnosed disease.

The chain uses TRBV3-1 and TRBJ1-1, with a tentative D gene TRBD1 over 5 matching bases. The TCR sequence derives from a female donor with Graves disease. The specimen was peripheral blood mononuclear cells (PBMCs), collected when the disease was refractory, from a patient treated with antithyroid drugs. Here the CDR3 is given as CASSRVRDLKTEAFF. The sequence in DNA is TGTGCCAGCAGCCGAGTACGGGACCTCAAGACTGAAGCTTTCTTT.